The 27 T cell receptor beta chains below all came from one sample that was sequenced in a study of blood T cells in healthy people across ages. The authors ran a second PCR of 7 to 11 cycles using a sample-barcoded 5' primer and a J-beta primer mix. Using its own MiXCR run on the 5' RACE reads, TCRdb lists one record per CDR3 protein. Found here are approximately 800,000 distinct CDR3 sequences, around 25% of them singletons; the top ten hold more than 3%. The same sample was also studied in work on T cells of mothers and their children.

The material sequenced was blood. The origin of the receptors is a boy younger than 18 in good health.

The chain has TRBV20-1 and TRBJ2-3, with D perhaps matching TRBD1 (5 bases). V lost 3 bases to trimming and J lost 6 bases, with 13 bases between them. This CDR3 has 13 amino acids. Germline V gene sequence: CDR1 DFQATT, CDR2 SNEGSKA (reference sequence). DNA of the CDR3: TGCAGTGCTAGGGGGCAAGTTGTTGATACGCAGTATTTT. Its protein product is CSARGQVVDTQYF.

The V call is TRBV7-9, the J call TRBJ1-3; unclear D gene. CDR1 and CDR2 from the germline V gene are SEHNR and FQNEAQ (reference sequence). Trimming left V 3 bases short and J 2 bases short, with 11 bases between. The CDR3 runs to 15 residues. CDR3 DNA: TGTGCCAGCAGCTTTGTTTTGGGAGCTGGAAACACCATATATTTT. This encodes CASSFVLGAGNTIYF.

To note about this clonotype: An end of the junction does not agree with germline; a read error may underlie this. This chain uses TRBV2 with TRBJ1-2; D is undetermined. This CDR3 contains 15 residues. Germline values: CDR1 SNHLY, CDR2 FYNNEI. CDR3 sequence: CASSVSGLPDAGDTF. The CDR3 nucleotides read TGTGCCAGCAGTGTGTCGGGCCTTCCTGATGCTGGCGACACCTTC.

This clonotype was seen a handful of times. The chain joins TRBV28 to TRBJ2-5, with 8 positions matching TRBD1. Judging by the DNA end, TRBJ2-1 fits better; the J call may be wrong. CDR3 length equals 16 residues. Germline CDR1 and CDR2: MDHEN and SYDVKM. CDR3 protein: CASSRVDGTGYNEQFF. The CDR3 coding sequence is TGTGCCAGCAGTCGGGTTGACGGGACAGGTTACAATGAGCAGTTCTTC.

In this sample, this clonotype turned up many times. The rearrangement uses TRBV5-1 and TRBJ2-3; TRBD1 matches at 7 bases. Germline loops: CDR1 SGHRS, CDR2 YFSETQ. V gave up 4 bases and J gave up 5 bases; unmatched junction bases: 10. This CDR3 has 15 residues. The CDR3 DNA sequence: TGCGCCAGCAGCCTTAAACGACAGGGTGGAGATACGCAGTATTTT. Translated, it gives CASSLKRQGGDTQYF.

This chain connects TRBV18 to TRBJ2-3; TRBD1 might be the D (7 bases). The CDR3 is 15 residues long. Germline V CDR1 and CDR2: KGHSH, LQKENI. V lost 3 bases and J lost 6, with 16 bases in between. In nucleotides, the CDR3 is TGTGCCAGCTCACCGCAGGAGGGGGCGAGGGATACGCAGTATTTT. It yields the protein CASSPQEGARDTQYF.

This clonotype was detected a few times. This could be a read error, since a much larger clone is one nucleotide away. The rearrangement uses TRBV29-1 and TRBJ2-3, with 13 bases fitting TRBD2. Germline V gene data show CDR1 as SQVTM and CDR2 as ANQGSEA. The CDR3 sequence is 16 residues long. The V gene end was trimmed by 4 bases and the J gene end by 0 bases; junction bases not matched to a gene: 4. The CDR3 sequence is CSVGGLAGDSTDTQYF. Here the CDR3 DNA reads TGCAGCGTTGGCGGACTAGCGGGGGACAGCACAGATACGCAGTATTTT.

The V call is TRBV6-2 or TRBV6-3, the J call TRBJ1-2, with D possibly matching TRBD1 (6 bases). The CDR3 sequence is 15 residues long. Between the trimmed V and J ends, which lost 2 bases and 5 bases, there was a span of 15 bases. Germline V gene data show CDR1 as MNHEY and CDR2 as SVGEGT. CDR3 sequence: CASSYPGQTPYGYTF. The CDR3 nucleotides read TGTGCCAGCAGTTACCCCGGACAGACTCCATATGGCTACACCTTC.

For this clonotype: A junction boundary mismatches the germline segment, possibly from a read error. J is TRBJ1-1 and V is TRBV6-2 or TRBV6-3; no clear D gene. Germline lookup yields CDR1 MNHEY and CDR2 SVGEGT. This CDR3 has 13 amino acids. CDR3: CASSYQAGWVASF. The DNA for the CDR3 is TGTGCCAGCAGTTACCAGGCAGGATGGGTTGCCTCGTTT.

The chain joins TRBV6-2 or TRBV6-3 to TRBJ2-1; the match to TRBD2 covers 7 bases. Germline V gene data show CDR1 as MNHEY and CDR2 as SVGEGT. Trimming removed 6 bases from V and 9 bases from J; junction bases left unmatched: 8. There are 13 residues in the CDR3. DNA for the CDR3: TGTGCCAGCAGCCGGGGAGGGTTGGGTGAGCAGTTCTTC. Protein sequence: CASSRGGLGEQFF.

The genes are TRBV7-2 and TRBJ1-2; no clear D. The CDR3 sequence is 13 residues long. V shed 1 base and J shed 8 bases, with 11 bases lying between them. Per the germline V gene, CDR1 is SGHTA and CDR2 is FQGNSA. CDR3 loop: CASSLGRSGGYTF. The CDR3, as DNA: TGTGCCAGCAGCTTAGGAAGGTCTGGCGGCTACACCTTC.

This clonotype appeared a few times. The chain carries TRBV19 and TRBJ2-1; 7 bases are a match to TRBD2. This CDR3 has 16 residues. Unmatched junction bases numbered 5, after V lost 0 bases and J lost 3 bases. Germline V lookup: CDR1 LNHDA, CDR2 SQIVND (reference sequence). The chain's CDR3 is CASSIEGLNFYNEQFF. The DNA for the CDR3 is TGTGCCAGTAGTATAGAGGGACTAAACTTCTACAATGAGCAGTTCTTC.

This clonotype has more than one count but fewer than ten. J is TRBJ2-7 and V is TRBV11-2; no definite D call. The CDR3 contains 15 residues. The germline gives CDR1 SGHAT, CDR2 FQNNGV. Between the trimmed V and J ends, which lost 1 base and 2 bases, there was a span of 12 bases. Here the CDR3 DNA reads TGTGCCAGCAGCTTAGGCCCGGCCACAACCTACGAGCAGTACTTC. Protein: CASSLGPATTYEQYF.

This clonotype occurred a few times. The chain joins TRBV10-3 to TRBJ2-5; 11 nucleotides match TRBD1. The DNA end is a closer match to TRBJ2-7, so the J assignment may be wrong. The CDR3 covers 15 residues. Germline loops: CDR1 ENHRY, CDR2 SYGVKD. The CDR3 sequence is CAIREPGQGAYEQYF. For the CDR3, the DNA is TGTGCCATCAGAGAACCGGGACAGGGGGCCTACGAGCAGTACTTC.

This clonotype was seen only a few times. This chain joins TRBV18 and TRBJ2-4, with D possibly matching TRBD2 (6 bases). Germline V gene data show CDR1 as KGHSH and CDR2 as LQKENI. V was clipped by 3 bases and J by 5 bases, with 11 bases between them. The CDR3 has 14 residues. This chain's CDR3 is CASSPPSEENIQYF. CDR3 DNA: TGTGCCAGCTCACCGCCTAGCGAGGAAAACATTCAGTACTTC.

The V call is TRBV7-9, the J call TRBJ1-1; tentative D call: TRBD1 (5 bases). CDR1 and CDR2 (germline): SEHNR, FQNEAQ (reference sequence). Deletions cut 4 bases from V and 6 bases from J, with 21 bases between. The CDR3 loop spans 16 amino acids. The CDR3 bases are TGTGCCAGCAGCTACTCCGGGACCGTTCGGTCATCTGAAGCTTTCTTT. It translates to CASSYSGTVRSSEAFF.

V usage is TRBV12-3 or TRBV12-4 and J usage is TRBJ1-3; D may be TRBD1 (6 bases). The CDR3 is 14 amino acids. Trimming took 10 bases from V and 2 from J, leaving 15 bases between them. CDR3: CAILGGEAGNTIYF. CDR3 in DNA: TGTGCCATCCTAGGGGGGGAAGCTGGAAACACCATATATTTT.

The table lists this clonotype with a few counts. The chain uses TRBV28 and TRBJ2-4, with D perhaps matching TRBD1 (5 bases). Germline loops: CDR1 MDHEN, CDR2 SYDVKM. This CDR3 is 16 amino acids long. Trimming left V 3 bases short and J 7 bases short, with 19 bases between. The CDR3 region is CASSFVAFEKGNIQYF. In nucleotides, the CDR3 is TGTGCCAGCAGTTTTGTGGCGTTCGAGAAGGGGAACATTCAGTACTTC.

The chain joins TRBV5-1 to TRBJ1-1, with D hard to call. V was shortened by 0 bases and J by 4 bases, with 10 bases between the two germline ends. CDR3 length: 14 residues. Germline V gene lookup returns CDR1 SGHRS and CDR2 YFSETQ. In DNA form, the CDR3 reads TGCGCCAGCAGCTTGGTAGCGGGTAGCACTGAAGCTTTCTTT. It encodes CASSLVAGSTEAFF.

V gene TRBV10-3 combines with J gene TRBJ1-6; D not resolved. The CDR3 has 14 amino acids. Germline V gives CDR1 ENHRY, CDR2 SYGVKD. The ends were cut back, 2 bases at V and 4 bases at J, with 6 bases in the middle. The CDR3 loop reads CAISEGGYNSPLHF. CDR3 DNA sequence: TGTGCCATCAGTGAGGGTGGTTATAATTCACCCCTCCACTTT.

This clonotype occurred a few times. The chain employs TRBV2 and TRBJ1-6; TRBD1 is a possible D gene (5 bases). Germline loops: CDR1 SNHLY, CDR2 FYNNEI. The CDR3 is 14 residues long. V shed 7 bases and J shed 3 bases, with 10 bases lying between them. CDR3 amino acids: CASTWTNYNSPLHF. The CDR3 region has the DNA TGTGCCAGCACTTGGACAAACTATAATTCACCCCTCCACTTT.

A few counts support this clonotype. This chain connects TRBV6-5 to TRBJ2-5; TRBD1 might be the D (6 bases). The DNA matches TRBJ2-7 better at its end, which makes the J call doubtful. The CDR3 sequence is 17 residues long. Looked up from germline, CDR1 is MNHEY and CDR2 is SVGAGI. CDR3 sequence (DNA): TGTGCCAGCAGTTCCCCGAGAGGGGGAAGAGGCACCTACGAGCAGTACTTC. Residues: CASSSPRGGRGTYEQYF.

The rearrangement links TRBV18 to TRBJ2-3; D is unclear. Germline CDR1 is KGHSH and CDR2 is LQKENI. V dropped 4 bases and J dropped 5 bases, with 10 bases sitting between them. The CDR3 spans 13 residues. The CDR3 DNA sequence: TGTGCCAGCTCACTCGCACTGGAAGATACGCAGTATTTT. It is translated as CASSLALEDTQYF.

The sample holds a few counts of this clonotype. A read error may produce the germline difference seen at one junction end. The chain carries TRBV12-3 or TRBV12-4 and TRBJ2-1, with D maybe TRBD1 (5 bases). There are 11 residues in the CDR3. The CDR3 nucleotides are TGTGCCAGCAGTTTACAGGGTGAGGAGTTCTTC. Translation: CASSLQGEEFF.

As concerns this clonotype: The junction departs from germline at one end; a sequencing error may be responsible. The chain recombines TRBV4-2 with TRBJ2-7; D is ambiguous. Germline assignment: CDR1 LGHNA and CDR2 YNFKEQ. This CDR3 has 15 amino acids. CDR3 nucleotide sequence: TGTGCCAGCAGCCCTCGGGCAGCCTCTTCCTACGGGCAGTACTTC. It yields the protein CASSPRAASSYGQYF.

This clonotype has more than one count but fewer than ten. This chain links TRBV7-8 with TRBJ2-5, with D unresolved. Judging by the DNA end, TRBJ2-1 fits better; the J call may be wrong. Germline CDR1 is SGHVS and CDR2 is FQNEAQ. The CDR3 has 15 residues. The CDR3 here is CASSLEGDLYNEQFF. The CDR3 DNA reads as TGTGCCAGCAGCTTAGAGGGTGACCTGTACAATGAGCAGTTCTTC.

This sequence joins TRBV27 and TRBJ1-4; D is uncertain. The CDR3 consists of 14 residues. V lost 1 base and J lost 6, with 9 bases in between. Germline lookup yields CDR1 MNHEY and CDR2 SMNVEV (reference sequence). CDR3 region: CASSLLGFDEKLFF. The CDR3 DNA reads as TGTGCCAGCAGTTTATTAGGGTTTGATGAAAAACTGTTTTTT.